Below are 13 T cell receptor beta chains sequenced from a single sample in a study of T cell responses to AZD1222 COVID-19 vaccine. Assay used: immunoSEQ multiplex PCR; TCRdb lists only in-frame clones, some missing. The sample shows about 100,000 clones, roughly 91% of them seen only once. Sample: peripheral blood, taken on day 0 of AZD1222 vaccination. Receptors were obtained from an adult in good health.

The genes are TRBV7-6 and TRBJ2-7, with D maybe TRBD2 (5 bases). V lost 1 base to trimming and J lost 2 bases, with 9 bases between them. Germline CDR1 and CDR2: SGHVS and FNYEAQ. This CDR3 has 14 amino acids. CDR3 sequence reads: CASSLESGPYEQYF. CDR3 bases: TGTGCCAGCAGCTTAGAGAGCGGTCCCTACGAGCAGTACTTC.

This clone was seen a single time. The CDR3 bases are TGTGCCAGCAGCTCGCTAGCGGGAGGAGCAGAGACCCAGTACTTC. This gives the protein CASSSLAGGAETQYF. V is TRBV3-1 (or the pseudogene TRBV3-2) and J is TRBJ2-5, with 11 bases aligning to TRBD2. The V and J ends lost 5 bases and 4 bases, in that order; junction bases with no gene match: 6. The CDR3 runs to 15 residues. In germline, CDR1 is LGHDT, CDR2 YNNKEL (reference sequence).

The chain uses TRBV28 and TRBJ2-3; D is uncertain. V lost 3 bases and J lost 3, with 10 bases in between. The CDR3 is made up of 14 amino acids. In germline, CDR1 is MDHEN, CDR2 SYDVKM. The CDR3 DNA sequence: TGTGCCAGCAGTTTCGGGCGGCTGACAGATACGCAGTATTTT. It translates to CASSFGRLTDTQYF.

V and J are TRBV6-5 and TRBJ2-4, with D unclear. Germline V lookup: CDR1 MNHEY, CDR2 SVGAGI. The ends were cut back, 7 bases at V and 0 bases at J, with 7 bases in the middle. The CDR3 is made up of 13 amino acids. The CDR3 here is CASMELAKNIQYF. The CDR3 DNA sequence: TGTGCCAGCATGGAGTTAGCCAAAAACATTCAGTACTTC.

The CDR3 sequence is CASKLITSGNTIYF. The CDR3, as DNA: TGCGCCAGCAAGTTGATCACCTCTGGAAACACCATATATTTT. The J gene is TRBJ1-3, the V gene TRBV5-1; D is ambiguous. V was shortened by 6 bases and J by 0 bases, with 10 bases between the two germline ends. The CDR3 is 14 residues long. Germline CDR1 and CDR2: SGHRS and YFSETQ.

The V and J genes are TRBV29-1 and TRBJ1-1, with D possibly TRBD1 on 5 matching bases. CDR3 length: 13 residues. The ends were cut back, 4 bases at V and 8 bases at J, with 17 bases in the middle. CDR1 is SQVTM and CDR2 is ANQGSEA in the germline V gene. The CDR3 is CSVGGNGLKEAFF. CDR3 nucleotide sequence: TGCAGCGTTGGGGGCAACGGACTCAAGGAAGCTTTCTTT.

The rearrangement joins TRBV2 to TRBJ2-2, with 8 bases matching TRBD2. In germline, CDR1 is SNHLY, CDR2 FYNNEI. This CDR3 contains 20 residues. Germline trimming cut 3 bases from V and 0 bases from J; bases unmatched to any gene: 15. CDR3 loop: CASSETLTLAEGSNTGELFF. Here the CDR3 DNA reads TGTGCCAGCAGTGAGACCCTCACACTAGCGGAGGGGTCGAACACCGGGGAGCTGTTTTTT.

This clone was detected once. The genes are TRBV12-3 or TRBV12-4 and TRBJ2-7, with D uncertain. Trimming cost V 7 bases and J 1 base, with 11 bases left between them. The CDR3 totals 13 residues. The DNA of the CDR3 is TGTGCCAGCAAAGACTCCCGGTCCTACGAGCAGTACTTC. Translating it yields CASKDSRSYEQYF.

This chain links TRBV6-5 with TRBJ1-5, with D perhaps TRBD1 (6 bases). V was trimmed by 6 bases and J by 2 bases, leaving 11 bases between them. The length of the CDR3 is 14 residues. Germline V lookup: CDR1 MNHEY, CDR2 SVGAGI. The CDR3 loop reads CASSNRAGNQPQHF. The CDR3 bases are TGTGCCAGCAGCAACAGGGCAGGCAATCAGCCCCAGCATTTT.

J is TRBJ1-2 and V is TRBV18, with TRBD1 matching 7 bases. The CDR3 loop spans 14 amino acids. Per the germline V gene, CDR1 is KGHSH and CDR2 is LQKENI. With 3 bases clipped from V and 4 bases from J, the junction kept 5 bases outside the gene matches. The CDR3 DNA reads as TGTGCCAGCTCACCCGGGACAGAGAGCTATGGCTACACCTTC. This codes for CASSPGTESYGYTF.

The chain links TRBV10-2 to TRBJ1-5; D perhaps matches TRBD1 (6 bases). CDR3 length equals 15 residues. Trimming left V 3 bases short and J 7 bases short, with 16 bases between. CDR1 and CDR2 (germline): WSHSY, SAAADI. The CDR3 here is CASSDSPGARQPQHF. CDR3 coding DNA: TGCGCCAGCAGTGATTCCCCAGGGGCGAGACAGCCCCAGCATTTT.

The J gene is TRBJ1-5, the V gene TRBV2; TRBD1 matches 8 bases. The germline V gene has CDR1 SNHLY and CDR2 FYNNEI. The CDR3 is made up of 15 amino acids. With 5 bases clipped from V and 2 bases from J, the junction kept 5 bases outside the gene matches. DNA for the CDR3: TGTGCCAGCAGTTCAGGGGGCGCCGGCAATCAGCCCCAGCATTTT. Protein: CASSSGGAGNQPQHF. The full variable domain, with the rest looked up from reference TRBV2 and TRBJ1-5, is EPEVTQTPSHQVTQMGQEVILRCVPISNHLYFYWYRQILGQKVEFLVSFYNNEISEKSEIFDDQFSVERPDGSNFTLKIRSTKLEDSAMYFCASSSGGAGNQPQHFGDGTRLSIL.

The rearrangement joins TRBV18 to TRBJ1-6; 8 bases map to TRBD1. Germline CDR1 and CDR2: KGHSH and LQKENI. The V segment lost 8 bases and the J segment 7 bases; nucleotides outside the gene matches: 4. This CDR3 region has 13 residues. The DNA for the CDR3 is TGTGCCAGCGGGGGACAGGCAAATTCACCCCTCCACTTT. It specifies CASGGQANSPLHF. Based on the CDR3 plus reference TRBV18 and TRBJ1-6, the full variable domain is NAGVMQNPRHLVRRRGQEARLRCSPMKGHSHVYWYRQLPEEGLKFMVYLQKENIIDESGMPKERFSAEFPKEGPSILRIQQVVRGDSAAYFCASGGQANSPLHFGNGTRLTVT.